These 22 T cell receptor beta chains were all obtained from the same sample, sequenced in a study of T cells in Graves' hyperthyroidism and ophthalmopathy. There were TCR beta CDR3 regions amplified from RNA transcripts. The HTBI primer set drove a first-round RT-PCR of the TCR CDR3. A single record per CDR3 protein comes from TCRdb applying MiXCR to the multiplex PCR reads. The sample gives a few hundred thousand distinct CDR3 sequences, roughly 20% of which show up once; about 16% is in the top ten. The sequencing input was blood. The receptors were sampled from a middle-aged woman with Graves' ophthalmopathy.

Only one count was recorded for this clonotype. This chain links TRBV9 with TRBJ2-7; no reliable D call. The CDR3 loop spans 13 amino acids. CDR1 is SGDLS and CDR2 is YYNGEE in the germline V gene. The germline V and J ends were trimmed by 3 bases and 3 bases, with 10 bases remaining between them. For the CDR3, the DNA is TGTGCCAGCAGCGCGGGTTCCCGCTACGAGCAGTACTTC. Translated: CASSAGSRYEQYF.

Many counts were recorded for this clonotype. The chain is built from TRBV6-1 and TRBJ2-7; TRBD1 matches at 9 bases. This CDR3 contains 15 residues. The V gene's germline CDR1 is MNHNS and CDR2 SASEGT. V shed 4 bases, J shed 5 bases, and the junction held 9 bases outside the gene matches. The CDR3: CASSAFRDRVDEQYF. Written as DNA, the CDR3 is TGTGCCAGCAGTGCTTTCCGGGACAGGGTCGACGAGCAGTACTTC.

This clonotype showed up many times. This sequence joins TRBV27 and TRBJ2-7, with TRBD1 matching 7 bases. CDR3 length equals 15 residues. J was trimmed by 7 bases and V by 5 bases; bases with no gene match: 14. Germline V lookup: CDR1 MNHEY, CDR2 SMNVEV (reference sequence). In DNA form, the CDR3 reads TGTGCCAGCAGTCCACAGACAGGGCGGTTGGGGGAGCAGTACTTC. Its translation: CASSPQTGRLGEQYF.

This clonotype was seen ten or more times. This rearrangement joins TRBV2 to TRBJ1-1; D ambiguous. Deletions cut 4 bases from V and 2 bases from J, with 14 bases between. Germline CDR1 reads SNHLY; CDR2 reads FYNNEI. CDR3 length: 15 amino acids. The CDR3 bases are TGTGCCAGCAGTGGAGGGAGTCTTAGAAACACTGAAGCTTTCTTT. This sequence encodes CASSGGSLRNTEAFF. The full variable domain, in which reference TRBV2 and TRBJ1-1 provide the parts outside the CDR3, is EPEVTQTPSHQVTQMGQEVILRCVPISNHLYFYWYRQILGQKVEFLVSFYNNEISEKSEIFDDQFSVERPDGSNFTLKIRSTKLEDSAMYFCASSGGSLRNTEAFFGQGTRLTVV.

This clonotype was seen at least ten times. The chain links TRBV11-2 to TRBJ1-2; D not certain. The ends were cut back, 4 bases at V and 8 bases at J, with 8 bases in the middle. CDR1 is SGHAT and CDR2 is FQNNGV in the germline V gene. The CDR3 has 11 amino acids. CDR3: CASSSAGGYTF. The CDR3 nucleotides read TGTGCCAGCAGCTCCGCCGGGGGCTACACCTTC. The complete variable domain, with remaining parts taken from reference TRBV11-2 and TRBJ1-2, reads EAGVAQSPRYKIIEKRQSVAFWCNPISGHATLYWYQQILGQGPKLLIQFQNNGVVDDSQLPKDRFSAERLKGVDSTLKIQPAKLEDSAVYLCASSSAGGYTFGSGTRLTVV.

This clonotype was recorded at least ten times. V and J are TRBV27 and TRBJ2-5; TRBD2 matches at 10 bases. Germline V gives CDR1 MNHEY, CDR2 SMNVEV (reference sequence). V lost 0 bases, J lost 0 bases, and 7 bases stayed unmatched. CDR3 length: 18 residues. For the CDR3, the DNA is TGTGCCAGCAGTTTATCTTACGCGGGACTAGCGTACCAAGAGACCCAGTACTTC. This gives the protein CASSLSYAGLAYQETQYF.

This clonotype was seen ten or more times. J is TRBJ2-7 and V is TRBV12-3 or TRBV12-4; 11 bases line up with TRBD2. The CDR3 has 14 amino acids. V lost 5 bases to trimming and J lost 3 bases; unmatched junction nucleotides: 3. The DNA of the CDR3 is TGTGCCAGCAGTCGTAGCGGGAGGGTCTACGAGCAGTACTTC. As protein: CASSRSGRVYEQYF.

The V gene is TRBV15, the J gene TRBJ2-7, with 7 bases that match TRBD2. J was trimmed by 6 bases and V by 3 bases; bases with no gene match: 17. In germline, CDR1 is LNHNV, CDR2 YYDKDF (reference sequence). This CDR3 is 17 amino acids long. For the CDR3, the DNA is TGTGCCACCAGCAGGAGAGTTAGGGAGGGAGCGCCCCGCGAGCAGTACTTC. This codes for CATSRRVREGAPREQYF.

This clonotype was seen many times. This chain uses TRBV6-5 with TRBJ1-2; 8 nucleotides align to TRBD1. V shed 4 bases, J shed 5 bases, and the junction held 9 bases outside the gene matches. This CDR3 has 15 residues. The germline CDR1 and CDR2 sequences are MNHEY and SVGAGI. The CDR3 spells CASSFWTGSGYGYTF. The CDR3 DNA is TGTGCCAGCAGTTTCTGGACAGGGTCGGGGTATGGCTACACCTTC.

The chain couples TRBV7-9 to TRBJ2-5; the match to TRBD1 covers 7 bases. This CDR3 contains 16 residues. CDR1 is SEHNR and CDR2 is FQNEAQ in the germline V gene (reference sequence). V lost 1 base, J lost 1 base, and 6 bases stayed unmatched. The DNA of the CDR3 is TGTGCCAGCAGCTTAGGCCGGACAGGACTCCAAGAGACCCAGTACTTC. This sequence encodes CASSLGRTGLQETQYF.

This clonotype was observed at least ten times. This chain uses TRBV19 with TRBJ1-1; D ambiguous. The CDR3 runs 14 residues. CDR1 and CDR2 (germline): LNHDA, SQIVND (reference sequence). V gave up 5 bases and J gave up 4 bases, with 14 bases separating them. The CDR3 DNA reads as TGTGCCAGTAGTGTTTCTCTGCGGGGCACTGAAGCTTTCTTT. Protein sequence: CASSVSLRGTEAFF.

This clonotype was detected ten times or more. This chain uses TRBV9 with TRBJ1-1, with a possible D match to TRBD1 (6 bases). There are 15 residues in the CDR3. V lost 0 bases and J 4 bases, leaving 13 bases between the germline ends. Germline CDR1 and CDR2: SGDLS and YYNGEE. The chain's CDR3 is CASSVGGGGSTEAFF. The CDR3 DNA follows: TGTGCCAGCAGCGTAGGGGGAGGGGGGTCCACTGAAGCTTTCTTT. The full variable domain, completed using reference TRBV9 and TRBJ1-1, is DSGVTQTPKHLITATGQRVTLRCSPRSGDLSVYWYQQSLDQGLQFLIQYYNGEERAKGNILERFSAQQFPDLHSELNLSSLELGDSALYFCASSVGGGGSTEAFFGQGTRLTVV.

The chain is built from TRBV5-1 and TRBJ2-5; 13 bases map to TRBD2. Germline values: CDR1 SGHRS, CDR2 YFSETQ. The length of the CDR3 is 16 residues. The V segment lost 3 bases and the J segment 7 bases; nucleotides outside the gene matches: 9. CDR3 DNA: TGCGCCAGCAGCTCGATGGGGACTAGCGGGAAGATGACCCAGTACTTC. As protein: CASSSMGTSGKMTQYF.

This clonotype came up many times. The chain joins TRBV15 to TRBJ2-7, with no clear D. V was pared by 1 base and J by 2 bases, with 9 bases between. Germline loops: CDR1 LNHNV, CDR2 YYDKDF (reference sequence). This CDR3 region has 14 residues. CDR3 protein: CATSRVVPTYEQYF. In DNA form, the CDR3 reads TGTGCCACCAGCAGAGTAGTGCCTACCTACGAGCAGTACTTC.

In this sample, this clonotype turned up many times. CDR3 DNA sequence: TGTGCCAGCAGTCCCTGGGGGGTCACCGGGGAGCTGTTTTTT. It is translated as CASSPWGVTGELFF. This sequence joins TRBV6-1 and TRBJ2-2; a weak D match, TRBD2 (6 bases). The CDR3 loop spans 14 amino acids. Trimming removed 5 bases from V and 4 bases from J, with 11 bases in between. Per the germline V gene, CDR1 is MNHNS and CDR2 is SASEGT.

This clonotype was recorded at least ten times. The chain combines TRBV11-2 with TRBJ1-1; TRBD1 matches 8 bases. V was clipped by 5 bases and J by 9 bases; unmatched bases: 5. From germline, CDR1 is SGHAT and CDR2 FQNNGV. There are 12 residues in the CDR3. The CDR3 here is CASSPDRAKAFF. The CDR3 DNA follows: TGTGCCAGCAGCCCGGACAGGGCTAAAGCTTTCTTT.

With regard to this clonotype: This may stem from a read error, because a much larger clone lies one nucleotide away. The J gene is TRBJ1-2, the V gene TRBV13, with TRBD1 matching over 9 bases. With 5 bases clipped from V and 4 bases from J, the junction kept 23 bases outside the gene matches. Germline loops: CDR1 PRHDT, CDR2 FYEKMQ (reference sequence). The CDR3 consists of 20 residues. The CDR3: CASSALRSSGTGNSRYGYTF. The CDR3 DNA is TGTGCCAGCAGCGCGCTCCGGTCCTCCGGGACAGGGAACTCACGCTATGGCTACACCTTC.

There are many counts of this clonotype. The chain has TRBV28 and TRBJ2-7; 8 bases align to TRBD2. Germline V gene data show CDR1 as MDHEN and CDR2 as SYDVKM. This CDR3 is built from 14 residues. Trimming at V came to 5 bases and at J to 5 bases, leaving 8 bases not matched to a gene. CDR3 residues: CASSHSGTADEQYF. DNA of the CDR3: TGTGCCAGCAGTCATAGCGGGACTGCGGACGAGCAGTACTTC.

This clonotype was observed many times. The chain combines TRBV15 with TRBJ1-2, with 7 bases lining up with TRBD1. Losses at the gene ends were 1 base for V and 8 bases for J; bases not matched to a gene: 4. The length of the CDR3 is 13 residues. Germline lookup yields CDR1 LNHNV and CDR2 YYDKDF (reference sequence). The CDR3 loop reads CATSRGDRSGYTF. The CDR3 region has the DNA TGTGCCACCAGCAGAGGGGACAGATCGGGCTACACCTTC.

This clonotype was seen at least ten times. V is TRBV19 and J is TRBJ1-1, with D possibly TRBD1 on 5 matching bases. CDR3 size: 14 residues. CDR1 and CDR2 (germline): LNHDA, SQIVND (reference sequence). V was shortened by 9 bases and J by 0 bases, with 14 bases between the two germline ends. In nucleotides, the CDR3 is TGTGCCAGCCGGGACTCAGACTTGAACACTGAAGCTTTCTTT. Protein sequence: CASRDSDLNTEAFF.

This clonotype has ten or more counts. This sequence joins TRBV20-1 and TRBJ1-1, with TRBD1 matching over 7 bases. Germline V gene sequence: CDR1 DFQATT, CDR2 SNEGSKA (reference sequence). CDR3 length: 16 amino acids. V trimming: 6 bases; J trimming: 0 bases; junction bases outside the gene matches: 13. CDR3 amino acids: CSAHSTGGTVNTEAFF. The CDR3 DNA sequence: TGCAGTGCCCACTCAACGGGGGGGACAGTGAACACTGAAGCTTTCTTT.

This clonotype was seen repeatedly, ten times or more. The rearrangement joins TRBV28 to TRBJ2-7; 9 positions match TRBD1. V trimming: 5 bases; J trimming: 6 bases; junction bases outside the gene matches: 8. The CDR3 spans 14 residues. Germline CDR1 reads MDHEN; CDR2 reads SYDVKM. The CDR3 region is CASSPPGQGSEQYF. The CDR3 DNA reads as TGTGCCAGCAGTCCTCCGGGACAGGGAAGCGAGCAGTACTTC. Combining the CDR3 with reference TRBV28 and TRBJ2-7 gives the whole variable domain DVKVTQSSRYLVKRTGEKVFLECVQDMDHENMFWYRQDPGLGLRLIYFSYDVKMKEKGDIPEGYSVSREKKERFSLILESASTNQTSMYLCASSPPGQGSEQYFGPGTRLTVT.